Following are 24 T cell receptor beta chains from one sample sequenced in a study of T cell repertoires in cytomegalovirus infection. Antigens of these TCRs are unknown. From the reads, TCRdb called clonotypes with MiXCR, one entry per CDR3 protein. This repertoire shows approximately 1,000,000 distinct CDR3 sequences, around 29% found once; its top ten account for 11% to 15%. The sample was cultured CD8+ T cells from PBMCs, taken from culture after CMV antigen stimulation. These receptors all stem from a human donor in good health (CMV status not recorded). Some clones in this sample may be carry-over from other donors' samples.

This clonotype has more than one count but fewer than ten. This rearrangement joins TRBV6-1 to TRBJ1-1; TRBD1 matches at 8 bases. The trim removed 10 bases at V and 0 bases at J, leaving 7 bases unmatched. Germline CDR1 is MNHNS and CDR2 is SASEGT. This CDR3 region has 14 residues. CDR3 DNA sequence: TGTGCCATCCAGGGGGCTCGGATGAACACTGAAGCTTTCTTT. It is translated as CAIQGARMNTEAFF.

The J gene is TRBJ1-5, the V gene TRBV28, with D tentatively TRBD1 (5 bases). From germline, CDR1 is MDHEN and CDR2 SYDVKM. The CDR3 is made up of 13 amino acids. Trimming took 3 bases from V and 7 from J, leaving 10 bases between them. The DNA of the CDR3 is TGTGCCAGCAGTTTCGAGGGGACGCAGCCCCAGCATTTT. As protein: CASSFEGTQPQHF.

This clonotype was seen a few times. The rearrangement uses TRBV4-3 and TRBJ1-1; unclear D gene. The CDR3 is 15 amino acids. Per germline, CDR1 LGHNA and CDR2 YSLEER. The ends were cut back, 4 bases at V and 4 bases at J, with 16 bases in the middle. CDR3 sequence reads: CASSRRRPVGTEAFF. DNA of the CDR3: TGCGCCAGCAGCCGCAGAAGGCCTGTAGGCACTGAAGCTTTCTTT.

The gene calls are TRBV6-1 and TRBJ2-3; D ambiguous. V was pared by 2 bases and J by 0 bases, with 9 bases between. Germline loops: CDR1 MNHNS, CDR2 SASEGT. The CDR3 is made up of 15 amino acids. The CDR3 bases are TGTGCCAGCAGTGAACCCCCCCTTAGCACAGATACGCAGTATTTT. Its translation: CASSEPPLSTDTQYF.

This clonotype was observed a handful of times. This chain links TRBV7-2 with TRBJ2-2, with D possibly TRBD2 on 5 matching bases. The V gene's germline CDR1 is SGHTA and CDR2 FQGNSA. Deletions cut 4 bases from V and 5 bases from J, with 14 bases between. This CDR3 contains 15 residues. This CDR3 reads CASSSRDSRTGELFF. For the CDR3, the DNA is TGTGCCAGCAGCTCGAGGGATAGTAGAACCGGGGAGCTGTTTTTT.

This clonotype was seen a few times. V usage is TRBV6-6 and J usage is TRBJ2-1; no reliable D call. The germline gives CDR1 MNHNY, CDR2 SVGAGI (reference sequence). Trimming took 3 bases from V and 2 from J, leaving 5 bases between them. CDR3 length: 13 residues. In DNA, the CDR3 is TGTGCCAGCAGTTATGGTGCCTACAATGAGCAGTTCTTC. Translated: CASSYGAYNEQFF.

This clonotype was recorded at least ten times. The chain employs TRBV7-2 and TRBJ2-5, with a possible D match to TRBD1 (5 bases). Trimming pared 1 base from V and 5 bases from J, leaving 23 bases between. The CDR3 has 18 residues. CDR1 and CDR2 (germline): SGHTA, FQGNSA. The CDR3 nucleotides are TGTGCCAGCAGCTTAGTCCCTTTGACGGGCAGGGTGCGGGAGACCCAGTACTTC. Residues: CASSLVPLTGRVRETQYF.

V is TRBV7-6 and J is TRBJ1-2; D possibly corresponds to TRBD1 (5 bases). Trimming cost V 1 base and J 3 bases, with 12 bases left between them. CDR3 length equals 15 residues. Germline-derived CDR1 and CDR2 are SGHVS and FNYEAQ. The CDR3 DNA follows: TGTGCCAGCAGCTTAGGCCCGGGGGTCGACTATGGCTACACCTTC. This encodes CASSLGPGVDYGYTF.

The chain joins TRBV7-6 to TRBJ2-5, with D possibly matching TRBD1 (5 bases). This CDR3 has 15 amino acids. V lost 5 bases and J 0 bases, leaving 13 bases between the germline ends. Germline lookup yields CDR1 SGHVS and CDR2 FNYEAQ. The CDR3 loop is CASSPGGADQETQYF. The CDR3 DNA reads TGTGCCAGCAGCCCCGGTGGGGCCGACCAAGAGACCCAGTACTTC.

This clonotype was observed many times. This chain uses TRBV7-9 with TRBJ1-6, with D unresolved. Germline CDR1 SEHNR, CDR2 FQNEAQ (reference sequence). The CDR3 covers 11 residues. Deletions cut 2 bases from V and 7 bases from J, with 0 bases between. The CDR3, as DNA: TGTGCCAGCAGCTTAAATTCACCCCTCCACTTT. It yields the protein CASSLNSPLHF.

This clonotype came up a few times. The chain is built from TRBV7-2 and TRBJ2-7, with D possibly being TRBD1 (5 bases). This CDR3 region has 13 residues. V shed 2 bases and J shed 5 bases, with 10 bases lying between them. Germline V CDR1 and CDR2: SGHTA, FQGNSA. CDR3 nucleotide sequence: TGTGCCAGCAGCTTATACCCAGGGAACGAGCAGTACGTC. It specifies CASSLYPGNEQYV.

This clonotype was detected a few times. This chain links TRBV6-2 or TRBV6-3 with TRBJ2-4, with 7 bases lining up with TRBD1. CDR3 length: 16 amino acids. Trimming removed 5 bases from V and 1 base from J; junction bases left unmatched: 8. Germline V gene lookup returns CDR1 MNHEY and CDR2 SVGEGT. CDR3 sequence reads: CASSPQGELAKNIQYF. CDR3 sequence (DNA): TGTGCCAGCAGTCCTCAGGGGGAGTTGGCCAAAAACATTCAGTACTTC.

The chain recombines TRBV18 with TRBJ2-7; 12 positions agree with TRBD1. With V trimmed by 4 bases and J by 3 bases, 7 bases remained unmatched. Germline CDR1 reads KGHSH; CDR2 reads LQKENI. The CDR3 is 16 amino acids. CDR3 sequence: CASSQPGQGAFYEQYF. DNA for the CDR3: TGTGCCAGCTCACAACCGGGACAGGGGGCCTTCTACGAGCAGTACTTC.

The gene calls are TRBV2 and TRBJ2-2; 9 positions agree with TRBD1. V shed 8 bases, J shed 2 bases, and the junction held 3 bases outside the gene matches. Germline V gives CDR1 SNHLY, CDR2 FYNNEI. The CDR3 is 14 residues long. The CDR3 DNA is TGTGCCAGCCACAGGGGGCAAAACACCGGGGAGCTGTTTTTT. Its translation is CASHRGQNTGELFF.

V gene TRBV11-3 combines with J gene TRBJ2-2; D tentatively reads TRBD1 or TRBD2 (6 bases each). The CDR3 contains 15 residues. The germline V gene encodes CDR1 SGHNT and CDR2 YENEEA. V dropped 4 bases and J dropped 4 bases, with 13 bases sitting between them. The CDR3 DNA sequence: TGTGCCAGCAGCTCCCGGACAGCGGGCACCGGGGAGCTGTTTTTT. Translated: CASSSRTAGTGELFF.

The V call is TRBV20-1, the J call TRBJ1-6; no definite D call. Trimming shortened V by 0 bases and J by 7 bases, and 10 bases separated the two germline ends. The germline CDR1 and CDR2 sequences are DFQATT and SNEGSKA (reference sequence). The CDR3 contains 14 residues. CDR3 DNA sequence: TGCAGTGCTAGAGATGATACAGAAAATTCACCCCTCCACTTT. Its translation: CSARDDTENSPLHF.

The J gene is TRBJ1-1, the V gene TRBV7-6, with no clear D. CDR1 is SGHVS, CDR2 FNYEAQ, per germline. The CDR3 is made up of 13 amino acids. Trimming left V 5 bases short and J 3 bases short, with 10 bases between. The CDR3 spells CASSPSVYTEAFF. The CDR3 nucleotides are TGTGCCAGCAGCCCCAGTGTCTACACTGAAGCTTTCTTT. Drawing the rest from reference TRBV7-6 and TRBJ1-1, the complete variable domain is GAGVSQSPRYKVTKRGQDVALRCDPISGHVSLYWYRQALGQGPEFLTYFNYEAQQDKSGLPNDRFSAERPEGSISTLTIQRTEQRDSAMYRCASSPSVYTEAFFGQGTRLTVV.

There are a few counts of this clonotype. The chain uses TRBV7-9 and TRBJ1-1, with 10 positions matching TRBD1. With V trimmed by 5 bases and J by 11 bases, 8 bases remained unmatched. Germline V CDR1 and CDR2: SEHNR, FQNEAQ (reference sequence). The CDR3 is 13 amino acids. The DNA for the CDR3 is TGTGCCAGCAGCCAAGGGACAGGGGATCGGGCTTTCTTT. This sequence encodes CASSQGTGDRAFF.

As regards this clonotype: At one end the junction does not follow the germline gene, possibly because of a read error. The V gene is TRBV6-6, the J gene TRBJ1-1; 7 bases align to TRBD1. CDR3 length: 13 residues. From germline, CDR1 is MNHNY and CDR2 SVGAGI (reference sequence). CDR3: CASRGGGLPEAFF. CDR3 nucleotide sequence: TGTGCCAGCAGGGGAGGGGGCCTCCCTGAGGCTTTCTTT.

The chain links TRBV19 to TRBJ2-2; no reliable D call. Trimming cost V 5 bases and J 3 bases, with 10 bases left between them. The CDR3 has 14 residues. Germline V gene sequence: CDR1 LNHDA, CDR2 SQIVND (reference sequence). The CDR3 is CASSYIPDTGELFF. CDR3 in DNA: TGTGCCAGTAGTTATATTCCAGACACCGGGGAGCTGTTTTTT.

V and J are TRBV12-3 or TRBV12-4 and TRBJ1-4, with TRBD1 matching 8 bases. With V trimmed by 3 bases and J by 5 bases, 23 bases remained unmatched. This CDR3 is 21 amino acids long. CDR3 in DNA: TGTGCCAGCAGTTTTTCAATTGAAGGACAGGGTGTACGAGACCAGAATGAAAAACTGTTTTTT. Translating gives CASSFSIEGQGVRDQNEKLFF.

The rearrangement uses TRBV2 and TRBJ2-3; 9 nucleotides match TRBD2. The CDR3 is 14 amino acids. In germline, CDR1 is SNHLY, CDR2 FYNNEI. V lost 10 bases to trimming and J lost 8 bases; unmatched junction nucleotides: 13. Here the CDR3 DNA reads TGTGCCACTCCTTCCGGGACTAGCACGGGTACGCAGTATTTT. Protein: CATPSGTSTGTQYF.

This clonotype appeared a few times. The chain joins TRBV20-1 to TRBJ1-2; perhaps TRBD1 as D (5 bases). This CDR3 has 12 residues. Trimming cost V 2 bases and J 4 bases, with 8 bases left between them. The V gene's germline CDR1 is DFQATT and CDR2 SNEGSKA (reference sequence). The CDR3 DNA is TGCAGTGCTAGATTCGGGACCTATGGCTACACCTTC. The encoded protein is CSARFGTYGYTF.

This clonotype has a handful of counts. This chain connects TRBV5-4 to TRBJ1-6; possible D gene TRBD1, 5 bases. V was clipped by 2 bases and J by 7 bases, with 13 bases between them. CDR1 SGHNT and CDR2 YYREEE come from the germline V gene (reference sequence). This CDR3 spans 15 amino acids. The CDR3 region is CASSLLTQGNSPLHF. The CDR3 region has the DNA TGTGCCAGCAGCTTACTGACCCAGGGAAATTCACCCCTCCACTTT.